The next 7 T cell receptor beta chains were all read from a single sample in a study of control samples from healthy donors and cancer patients. Repertoires were generated with immunoSEQ multiplex PCR, while TCRdb's copy carries only in-frame clones and drops some. The sample lists around 100,000 clones, 90% seen once, with less than 4.5% in the top ten. Sequenced: blood. The receptors stem from a woman between 18 and 29 years old in good health.

The genes are TRBV27 and TRBJ1-5; D unresolved. The CDR3 runs 16 residues. Germline V gene data show CDR1 as MNHEY and CDR2 as SMNVEV (reference sequence). The ends were cut back, 5 bases at V and 1 base at J, with 15 bases in the middle. DNA for the CDR3: TGTGCCAGCAGTCCTCAATACAGCATAAGCAATCAGCCCCAGCATTTT. Its translation: CASSPQYSISNQPQHF.

The chain carries TRBV5-1 and TRBJ2-7; no clear D. CDR1 is SGHRS and CDR2 is YFSETQ in the germline V gene. The V end was cut by 2 bases, the J end by 0 bases, with 0 bases between. This CDR3 region has 11 residues. CDR3 nucleotides: TGCGCCAGCAGCTTCTCCTACGAGCAGTACTTC. It translates to CASSFSYEQYF.

CDR3 protein: CASSPGTSHNEQFF. CDR3 in DNA: TGTGCCAGCAGCCCCGGGACATCCCACAATGAGCAGTTCTTC. The chain couples TRBV6-5 to TRBJ2-1, with D tentatively TRBD1 (6 bases). Germline assignment: CDR1 MNHEY and CDR2 SVGAGI. The germline V and J ends were trimmed by 6 bases and 5 bases, with 14 bases remaining between them. This CDR3 comprises 14 residues.

The DNA of the CDR3 is TGTGCCAGCAGCTGGGGACTAGAGGTTACCGGCACAGATACGCAGTATTTT. Translated: CASSWGLEVTGTDTQYF. This chain uses TRBV7-2 with TRBJ2-3, with TRBD2 matching 8 bases. Per germline, CDR1 SGHTA and CDR2 FQGNSA. After removal of 4 bases from V and 1 base from J, the junction contained 10 bases not matched to a gene. CDR3 length equals 17 residues.

The rearrangement joins TRBV9 to TRBJ2-7; TRBD2 matches 9 bases. CDR1 is SGDLS and CDR2 is YYNGEE in the germline V gene. This CDR3 has 15 amino acids. V dropped 0 bases and J dropped 2; count of bases not matched to a gene: 3. The DNA for the CDR3 is TGTGCCAGCAGCGTAGGGACTAGCGAGCCCTACGAGCAGTACTTC. Residues: CASSVGTSEPYEQYF.

J is TRBJ1-2 and V is TRBV14; TRBD1 matches at 9 bases. CDR1 is SGHDN and CDR2 is FVKESK in the germline V gene. This CDR3 contains 14 residues. After removal of 6 bases from V and 5 bases from J, the junction contained 7 bases not matched to a gene. In DNA form, the CDR3 reads TGTGCCAGCAGGTTAAGACAGGGGGTGTATGGCTACACCTTC. This sequence encodes CASRLRQGVYGYTF.

The chain combines TRBV3-1 (or the pseudogene TRBV3-2) with TRBJ1-2, with TRBD1 identical over 7 bases. With 1 base clipped from V and 7 bases from J, the junction kept 12 bases outside the gene matches. The CDR3 length is 16 residues. Germline-derived CDR1 and CDR2 are LGHDT and YNNKEL (reference sequence). The CDR3 reads CASSQGTEGASGGYTF. CDR3 DNA: TGTGCCAGCAGCCAAGGGACAGAGGGGGCCTCGGGTGGCTACACCTTC.